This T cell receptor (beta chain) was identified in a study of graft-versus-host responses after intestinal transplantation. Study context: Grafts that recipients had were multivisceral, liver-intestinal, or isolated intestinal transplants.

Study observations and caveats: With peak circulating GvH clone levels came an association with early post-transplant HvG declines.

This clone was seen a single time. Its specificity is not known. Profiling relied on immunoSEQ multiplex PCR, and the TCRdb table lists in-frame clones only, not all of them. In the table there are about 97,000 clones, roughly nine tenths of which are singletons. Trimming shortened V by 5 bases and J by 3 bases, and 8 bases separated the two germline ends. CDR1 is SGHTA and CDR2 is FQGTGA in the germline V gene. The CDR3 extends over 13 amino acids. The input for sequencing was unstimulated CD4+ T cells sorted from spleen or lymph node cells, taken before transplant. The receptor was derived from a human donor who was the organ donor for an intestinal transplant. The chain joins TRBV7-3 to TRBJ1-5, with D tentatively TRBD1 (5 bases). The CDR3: CASSQGPNQPQHF. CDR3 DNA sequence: TGTGCCAGCAGCCAGGGCCCCAATCAGCCCCAGCATTTT.